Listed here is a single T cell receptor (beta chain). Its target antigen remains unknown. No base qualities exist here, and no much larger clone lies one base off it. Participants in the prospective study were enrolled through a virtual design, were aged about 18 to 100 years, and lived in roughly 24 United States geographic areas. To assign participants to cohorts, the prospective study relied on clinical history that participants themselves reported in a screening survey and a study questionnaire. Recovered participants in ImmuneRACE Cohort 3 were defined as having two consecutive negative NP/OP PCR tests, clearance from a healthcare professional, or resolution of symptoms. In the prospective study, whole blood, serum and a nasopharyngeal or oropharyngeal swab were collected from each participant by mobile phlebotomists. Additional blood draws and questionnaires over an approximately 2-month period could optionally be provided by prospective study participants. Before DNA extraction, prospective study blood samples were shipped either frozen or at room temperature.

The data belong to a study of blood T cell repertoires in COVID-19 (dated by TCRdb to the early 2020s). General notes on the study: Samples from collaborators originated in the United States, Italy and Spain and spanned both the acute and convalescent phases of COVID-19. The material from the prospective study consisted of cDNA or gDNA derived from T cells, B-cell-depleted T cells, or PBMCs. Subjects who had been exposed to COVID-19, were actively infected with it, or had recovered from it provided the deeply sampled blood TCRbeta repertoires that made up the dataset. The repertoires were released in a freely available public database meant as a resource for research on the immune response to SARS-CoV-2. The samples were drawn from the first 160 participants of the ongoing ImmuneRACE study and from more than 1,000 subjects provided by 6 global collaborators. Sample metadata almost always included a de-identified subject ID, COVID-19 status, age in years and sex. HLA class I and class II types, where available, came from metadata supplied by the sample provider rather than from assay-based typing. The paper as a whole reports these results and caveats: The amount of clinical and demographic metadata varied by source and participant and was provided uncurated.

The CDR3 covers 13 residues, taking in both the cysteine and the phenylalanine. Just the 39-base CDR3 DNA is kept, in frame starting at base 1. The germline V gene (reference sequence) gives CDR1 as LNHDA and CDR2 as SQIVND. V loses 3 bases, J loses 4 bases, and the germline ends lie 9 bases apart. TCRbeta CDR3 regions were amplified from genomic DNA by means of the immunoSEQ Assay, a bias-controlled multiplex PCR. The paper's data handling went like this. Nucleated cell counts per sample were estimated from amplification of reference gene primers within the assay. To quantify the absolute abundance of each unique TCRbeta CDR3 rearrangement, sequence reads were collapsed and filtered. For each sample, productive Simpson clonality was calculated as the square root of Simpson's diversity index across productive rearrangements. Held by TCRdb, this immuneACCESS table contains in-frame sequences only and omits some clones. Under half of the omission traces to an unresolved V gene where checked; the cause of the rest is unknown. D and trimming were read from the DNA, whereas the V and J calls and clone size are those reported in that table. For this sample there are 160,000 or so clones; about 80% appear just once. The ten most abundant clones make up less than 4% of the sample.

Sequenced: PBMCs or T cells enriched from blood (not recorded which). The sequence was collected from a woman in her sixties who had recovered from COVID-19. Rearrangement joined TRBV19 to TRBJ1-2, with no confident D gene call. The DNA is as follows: TGTGCCAGTAGTATTGGCGGAGTCTATGGCTACACCTTC. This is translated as CASSIGGVYGYTF. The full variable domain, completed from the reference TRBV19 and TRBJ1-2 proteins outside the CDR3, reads DGGITQSPKYLFRKEGQNVTLSCEQNLNHDAMYWYRQDPGQGLRLIYYSQIVNDFQKGDIAEGYSVSREKKESFPLTVTSAQKNPTAFYLCASSIGGVYGYTFGSGTRLTVV.